This TCR beta chain was obtained from a study of blood T cells in healthy people across ages (dated by TCRdb to the mid-2010s). Regarding the complete study: Template switching captured roughly one uniquely barcoded TCR beta cDNA molecule per two T cells in model experiments. Age-related changes in TCR beta repertoire diversity were measured in the study by deep sequencing normalized with unique cDNA molecular identifiers. The donors were split into four age groups: young (average 16 years), middle-aged (about 40), aged (about 56) and long-lived (approximately 80). Donors of different ages were randomly distributed across sequencing lanes to avoid experimental bias. Two additional independent replicas of 1 million unique cDNA reads from the same blood draw were analyzed for two donors (one aged 18 to 29 and one aged 80 or older).

The CDR3, from cysteine to phenylalanine, totals 14 residues. The only DNA kept is the CDR3, 42 bases in frame from the first base. Looking up the germline V gene yields CDR1 SGHTA and CDR2 FQGNSA. Trimming leaves V shorter by 5 bases and J shorter by 2 bases, with the junction holding 4 bases beyond the gene matches. Donors were 35 to 40 systemically healthy Caucasian individuals from Russia aged 6 to 90 years. Around 10 milliliters of peripheral blood were drawn from each donor into EDTA-treated Vacutainer tubes. PBMCs were isolated by Ficoll-Paque density-gradient centrifugation, with at least 6 million obtained per sample. Trizol reagent was used to extract total RNA from PBMCs, with at least 5.5 micrograms per sample. Naive CD45RAhigh/CD27high T cell percentages were measured by flow cytometry on a PBMC aliquot from every donor. The library was prepared using 5' RACE. Sequenced using an Illumina HiSeq 2500. A second PCR of roughly 6 to 12 cycles was performed with a sample-barcoded 5' primer and a J-beta primer mix. A unique molecular identifier was introduced onto each TCR beta cDNA molecule by a template-switch 5' adaptor carrying 12 random nucleotides. Each sample yielded at least 2.5 million CDR3-containing paired-end reads. All of the RNA was converted into first-strand cDNA using the Mint cDNA synthesis kit, with a TRBC-specific oligonucleotide serving as the primer. All cDNA was treated with uracil-DNA glycosylase and then went through a first 18-cycle PCR with the universal primers M1SS and BC2_uni_R. As for how the authors treated the data: For normalization, 1 million high-quality reads, each with a distinct molecular identifier, were randomly selected from each sample. Instead of being binned into consensus sequences, reads that shared molecular identifiers were thrown out. MiTCR, set to a Q25 quality threshold and the strictest error-elimination algorithm, was used for CDR3 identification, clonotype clustering and error correction. A nonparametric unseen species model using Euler transformation provided a lower-bound estimate of total TCR beta diversity. The public sequencing data were trimmed at Q25 with fastp and processed into clonotypes with MiXCR by TCRdb, which kept only in-frame beta chains. Each entry is one CDR3 protein sequence, shown with its most common DNA and genes. These V and J calls originate from TCRdb's pipeline instead of the authors' own analysis. In this sample the table shows 1.4 million or so distinct CDR3 sequences, 35% to 45% of which occur a single time. The top ten clonotypes cover over 3.5% of the sample.

General conclusions and limits of the study: Observed TCR beta diversity correlated strongly with the percentage of naive T cells measured by flow cytometry. Because the CMV infection status of the donors was unknown, age-related changes in expanded clonotypes may potentially have been confounded. Compared with the aged group, the long-lived group had more naive CD4+ T cells, fewer expanded clones and increased TCR diversity, suggesting age selection. Total diversity estimates from one million sequenced T cells were considered lower bounds and underestimates. As age increased, observed TCR beta diversity per million T cells dropped in a roughly linear way, and a significant reduction was already evident by age around 41. Because profiling used bulk unsorted PBMCs, naive and antigen-experienced compartments could not be compared conclusively.

This clonotype was counted only a few times. The antigen it binds to is not known. Per-base quality was not reported, and no clone a single base away is much larger than it. The sequencing input was blood. This sequence uses TRBV7-2 and TRBJ2-7, with 9 bases in between that match TRBD1. This TCR was recovered from a woman aged 18 to 35 in good health. The sequenced DNA: TGTGCCAGCAGCAAAACAGGGGGCCCCTACGAGCAGTACTTC. This translates into CASSKTGGPYEQYF. Where the CDR3 stops, the reference TRBV7-2 and TRBJ2-7 genes take over; the full variable domain is GAGVSQSPSNKVTEKGKDVELRCDPISGHTALYWYRQSLGQGLEFLIYFQGNSAPDKSGLPSDRFSAERTGGSVSTLTIQRTQQEDSAVYLCASSKTGGPYEQYFGPGTRLTVT.